Below are 22 T cell receptor beta chains sequenced from a single sample in a study of monozygotic twins with inflammatory bowel disease. TCRdb processed the 5' RACE reads again and assigns one entry to each CDR3 protein, with no DNA. The table lists around 450,000 distinct CDR3 sequences. Sequenced: blood. These receptors all stem from a human donor with ulcerative colitis or Crohn's disease, or a healthy co-twin of an affected twin (not recorded which).

The J gene is TRBJ2-6, the V gene TRBV7-2; TCRdb returns TRBD1, unconfirmable since there is no DNA. Per the germline V gene, CDR1 is SGHTA and CDR2 is FQGNSA. The CDR3 totals 15 residues. Here the CDR3 reads CASSSRGFGANVLTF.

This CDR3 reads CVVGAAPYNEQFF. This sequence joins TRBV27 and TRBJ2-1; TCRdb reports TRBD1, a call that lacks DNA to check it against. Per germline, CDR1 MNHEY and CDR2 SMNVEV (reference sequence). There are 13 residues in the CDR3.

The rearrangement links TRBV10-3 to TRBJ1-6. This CDR3 contains 13 residues. Germline V lookup: CDR1 ENHRY, CDR2 SYGVKD. CDR3 loop: CATQVGEISPLHF.

The chain employs TRBV4-3 and TRBJ1-5. This CDR3 comprises 13 residues. The V gene's germline CDR1 is LGHNA and CDR2 YSLEER. This CDR3 is CASSQEREQPQHF.

The gene calls are TRBV6-1 and TRBJ1-3. Per the germline V gene, CDR1 is MNHNS and CDR2 is SASEGT. The length of the CDR3 is 15 residues. Here the CDR3 reads CASSPSGVDGNTIYF.

This sequence joins TRBV7-9 and TRBJ2-1; there is no DNA to check the TCRdb D call of TRBD2. The CDR3 covers 15 residues. Germline CDR1 and CDR2: SEHNR and FQNEAQ (reference sequence). The CDR3 sequence: CASSALAGAANEQFF.

The chain carries TRBV5-4 and TRBJ1-4. Germline lookup yields CDR1 SGHNT and CDR2 YYREEE (reference sequence). This CDR3 region has 15 residues. The CDR3 sequence: CASSLRSLTNEKLFF.

The chain recombines TRBV6-1 with TRBJ2-1; TCRdb's D gene call, TRBD1, goes unchecked for lack of DNA. CDR3 size: 16 residues. Looked up from germline, CDR1 is MNHNS and CDR2 is SASEGT. The CDR3 protein is CASSPRAEATYNEQFF.

The rearrangement uses TRBV7-6 and TRBJ2-3. Germline V gene lookup returns CDR1 SGHVS and CDR2 FNYEAQ. CDR3 length: 14 residues. The CDR3 region is CASSLARGWDTQYF.

The genes are TRBV20-1 and TRBJ2-7; TCRdb calls TRBD2, which cannot be checked without DNA. Germline CDR1 reads DFQATT; CDR2 reads SNEGSKA (reference sequence). The CDR3 is 11 residues long. The CDR3 loop reads CSARVEDEQYF.

The chain combines TRBV29-1 with TRBJ1-3. The CDR3 is made up of 13 amino acids. Germline values: CDR1 SQVTM, CDR2 ANQGSEA. This CDR3 reads CSVLRGTGNTIYF.

The chain combines TRBV12-3 or TRBV12-4 with TRBJ2-2; TCRdb's assignment of TRBD1 cannot be checked, as there is no DNA. The CDR3 covers 16 residues. CDR3 loop: CASSPGRGRKTGELFF.

This rearrangement joins TRBV7-2 to TRBJ2-7; as DNA is missing, the TRBD2 call by TCRdb cannot be tested. Per the germline V gene, CDR1 is SGHTA and CDR2 is FQGNSA. The CDR3 covers 15 residues. CDR3 residues: CASTETSGRAWEQYF.

This chain uses TRBV12-3 or TRBV12-4 with TRBJ1-1; TCRdb returns TRBD1, unconfirmable since there is no DNA. This CDR3 spans 13 amino acids. CDR3 protein: CASSFGQGNEAFF.

The chain is built from TRBV11-2 and TRBJ1-2; the TCRdb call, TRBD1, lacks DNA for checking. The CDR3 covers 15 residues. Germline assignment: CDR1 SGHAT and CDR2 FQNNGV. The CDR3 spells CASTPLGGGNYGYTF.

The rearrangement uses TRBV4-3 and TRBJ2-7; TCRdb designates TRBD2, a call that cannot be tested without DNA. The CDR3 runs to 15 residues. In germline, CDR1 is LGHNA, CDR2 YSLEER. The CDR3: CASSQGTSAAYEQYF.

The genes are TRBV28 and TRBJ2-7; TCRdb lists TRBD2, though no DNA is available to test this call. The CDR3 consists of 13 residues. Germline V gene lookup returns CDR1 MDHEN and CDR2 SYDVKM. CDR3 sequence: CASTGGGVNEQYF.

The rearrangement joins TRBV30 to TRBJ1-2; TCRdb proposes TRBD1, but this gene call is untestable without DNA. Germline CDR1 is GTSNPN and CDR2 is SVGIG (reference sequence). The CDR3 runs to 13 residues. CDR3: CAWIGQGARGYTF.

The chain links TRBV4-3 to TRBJ2-1. The CDR3 is 16 residues long. The germline V gene has CDR1 LGHNA and CDR2 YSLEER. The CDR3 spells CASSQDLPVSYNEQFF.

The chain recombines TRBV10-3 with TRBJ2-5; absent DNA, TCRdb's TRBD2 call cannot be checked. The CDR3 has 13 amino acids. Germline CDR1 reads ENHRY; CDR2 reads SYGVKD. CDR3 amino acids: CAISGRESETQYF.

The genes are TRBV20-1 and TRBJ2-3; TCRdb's assignment of TRBD2 cannot be checked, as there is no DNA. The CDR3 runs 13 residues. CDR1 DFQATT and CDR2 SNEGSKA come from the germline V gene (reference sequence). CDR3 protein: CSKNGGAPDTQYF.

V is TRBV28 and J is TRBJ2-1. The germline gives CDR1 MDHEN, CDR2 SYDVKM. The CDR3 is 15 amino acids. CDR3 residues: CAISYAGLGYNEQFF.